The sequence of this TCR beta chain was determined in a study of blood T cell repertoires in COVID-19. Study summary: Samples of COVID-19 (acute and convalescent) were obtained from the United States, Italy and Spain.

In the study's own analysis: Estimation of nucleated cell counts was performed using reference gene primer amplification. Here immunoSEQ multiplex PCR was the method, and the copy in TCRdb shows in-frame clones only, minus some. V and J calls and clone size are given by that table; D and trimming were obtained from the DNA. The table has fewer than 350,000 clones, more than 75% seen once. The V and J ends lost 0 bases and 8 bases respectively, with 4 bases between them. Germline V gives CDR1 LGHDT, CDR2 YNNKEL (reference sequence). The CDR3 length is 12 residues. This TCR was recovered from a woman aged 40 to 50 with acute COVID-19. The chain has TRBV3-1 (or the pseudogene TRBV3-2) and TRBJ1-4, with D uncertain. Sequencing was done on a sample of PBMCs or T cells enriched from blood (not recorded which). As DNA, the CDR3 is TGTGCCAGCAGCCAAGATCGGGAAAAACTGTTTTTT. Protein product: CASSQDREKLFF.